The source of this T cell receptor beta chain is a study of preoperative IRX-2 immunotherapy in early breast cancer. As for treatment: preoperative locoregional IRX-2 cytokine immunotherapy. This phase Ib study tested locoregional IRX-2 cytokine immunotherapy given before surgery. TCRdb keeps only in-frame clones here, not all; method: immunoSEQ multiplex PCR. The sample carries around 95,000 clones, around 86% recorded once. Germline values: CDR1 SGHVS, CDR2 FNYEAQ. Trimming took off 3 bases at V and 5 bases at J, with 14 bases between the two ends. This CDR3 has 14 residues. The receptor comes from a human donor with breast cancer. V and J are TRBV7-6 and TRBJ2-7; D call uncertain. Sequencing was performed on tumor tissue, taken after IRX-2 immunotherapy. The CDR3 sequence: CASSLVSVSDEQYF. The CDR3 nucleotides read TGTGCCAGCAGCTTGGTCTCGGTATCGGACGAGCAGTACTTC.